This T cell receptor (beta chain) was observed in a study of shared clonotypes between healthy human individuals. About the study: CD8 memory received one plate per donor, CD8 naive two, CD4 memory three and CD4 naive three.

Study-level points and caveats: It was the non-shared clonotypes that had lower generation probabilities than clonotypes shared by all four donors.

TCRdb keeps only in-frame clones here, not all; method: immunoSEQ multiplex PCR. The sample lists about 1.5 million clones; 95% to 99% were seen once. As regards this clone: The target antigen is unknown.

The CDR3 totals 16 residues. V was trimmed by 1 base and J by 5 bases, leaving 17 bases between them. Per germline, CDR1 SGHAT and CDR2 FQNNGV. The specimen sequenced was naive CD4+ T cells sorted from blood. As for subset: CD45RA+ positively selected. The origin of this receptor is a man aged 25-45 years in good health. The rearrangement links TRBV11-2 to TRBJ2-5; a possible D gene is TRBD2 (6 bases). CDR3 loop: CASSLVPGSGWETQYF. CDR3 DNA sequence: TGTGCCAGCAGCTTAGTGCCCGGGAGCGGGTGGGAGACCCAGTACTTC.